The T cell receptor beta chain described here comes from a study of cytomegalovirus exposure and HLA in healthy donors. Study overall: An earlier analysis found some 100 million unique TCR beta sequences from about 190 million T cells. Points from the study as a whole: In a later analysis, TCR beta V- and J-gene trimming showed a link to a missense DCLRE1C variant. The classifier, whose performance was assessed in both the original and validation cohorts, reportedly diagnosed cytomegalovirus status with high specificity and sensitivity. Reports indicate that TCR beta sequences accurately predicted the HLA-A and HLA-B alleles of most subjects.

About this clone itself: The antigen remains unidentified.

V shed 3 bases and J 6 bases; nucleotides not matched to a gene: 13. Germline V lookup: CDR1 SGHRS, CDR2 YFSETQ. This CDR3 comprises 16 residues. Primers included in the PCR were 60 Vbeta and 13 Jbeta primers. Sequencing was performed with immunoSEQ multiplex PCR; in TCRdb, only in-frame clones are kept and a portion is missing. The sample totals approximately 170,000 clones. The sequence was collected from a woman younger than 35 in good health and CMV-seropositive. Sample: PBMCs. The chain uses TRBV5-1 and TRBJ2-3; TRBD2 matches at 7 bases. The CDR3 loop reads CASSSGLVRSEDTQYF. The CDR3, as DNA: TGCGCCAGCAGCTCCGGACTAGTGAGAAGCGAGGATACGCAGTATTTT.